This TCR beta chain was retrieved from a study of T cell responses to AZD1222 COVID-19 vaccine. V lost 6 bases to trimming and J lost 4 bases, with 13 bases between them. Germline assignment: CDR1 LNHDA and CDR2 SQIVND (reference sequence). This CDR3 is built from 14 residues. Repertoires were generated with immunoSEQ multiplex PCR, while TCRdb's copy carries only in-frame clones and drops some. The sample has over 95,000 clones, 80% to 90% seen once. A word on this clone: Within the sample, other DNA sequences also encode this same CDR3.

The chain uses TRBV19 and TRBJ1-5; D unclear. Sequencing was performed on peripheral blood, taken on day 0 of AZD1222 vaccination. This receptor was taken from an adult in good health. CDR3 in DNA: TGTGCCAGTAGCATTGAGAGTCAAAATCAGCCCCAGCATTTT. Translated, it gives CASSIESQNQPQHF.